This TCR beta chain was profiled in a study of blood T cell repertoires in COVID-19. At the level of the study: Some COVID-19 samples were acute and others convalescent; all came from the United States, Italy and Spain.

Measured with immunoSEQ multiplex PCR; TCRdb has only the in-frame clones, and not every one. This table holds 100,000 to 150,000 clones, 75% to 90% found once. The CDR3 contains 15 residues. The germline V gene has CDR1 PRHDT and CDR2 FYEKMQ (reference sequence). This clone came up a few times. The germline gene is not matched at one end of the junction; a read error may be the cause. Different DNA sequences within this sample yield the same CDR3. The receptor was isolated from a man between 65 and 80 years old with active or convalescent COVID-19. The J gene is TRBJ2-7, the V gene TRBV13, with 8 bases fitting TRBD2. What was sequenced was peripheral blood. CDR3 nucleotide sequence: TGTGCCCGCAGGCCCGGGGGGGGGTTAACCTACGAGCAGTACTTC. Translation gives CARRPGGGLTYEQYF.